Shown below are 3 T cell receptor beta chains from a single sample sequenced in a study of T cells expressing NK-cell markers. TCRdb reanalyzed the 5' RACE reads and collapses them to one entry per CDR3 protein, without DNA. The sample yields around 550,000 distinct CDR3 sequences, of which the top ten take up around 3.3%. Source material: blood T cells: a sorted CD56 or NKG2C T cell subset, CD4+ or CD8+ T cells, or bulk PBMC T cells (not recorded which). The receptors derive from a man aged 18-30 years in good health.

J is TRBJ1-3 and V is TRBV19. The germline V gene has CDR1 LNHDA and CDR2 SQIVND (reference sequence). This CDR3 spans 12 amino acids. CDR3 amino acids: CASSTSGNTIYF.

CDR3 residues: CSGAGRRPAKNIQYF. The genes are TRBV20-1 and TRBJ2-4; the D call of TRBD2 rests on TCRdb alone, since no DNA is present to check it. This CDR3 is 15 amino acids long. Per the germline V gene, CDR1 is DFQATT and CDR2 is SNEGSKA (reference sequence).

The CDR3 loop is CASGIAAGGPGDTQYF. V and J are TRBV6-1 and TRBJ2-3; TCRdb proposes TRBD2, but this gene call is untestable without DNA. The CDR3 consists of 16 residues. Germline lookup yields CDR1 MNHNS and CDR2 SASEGT.